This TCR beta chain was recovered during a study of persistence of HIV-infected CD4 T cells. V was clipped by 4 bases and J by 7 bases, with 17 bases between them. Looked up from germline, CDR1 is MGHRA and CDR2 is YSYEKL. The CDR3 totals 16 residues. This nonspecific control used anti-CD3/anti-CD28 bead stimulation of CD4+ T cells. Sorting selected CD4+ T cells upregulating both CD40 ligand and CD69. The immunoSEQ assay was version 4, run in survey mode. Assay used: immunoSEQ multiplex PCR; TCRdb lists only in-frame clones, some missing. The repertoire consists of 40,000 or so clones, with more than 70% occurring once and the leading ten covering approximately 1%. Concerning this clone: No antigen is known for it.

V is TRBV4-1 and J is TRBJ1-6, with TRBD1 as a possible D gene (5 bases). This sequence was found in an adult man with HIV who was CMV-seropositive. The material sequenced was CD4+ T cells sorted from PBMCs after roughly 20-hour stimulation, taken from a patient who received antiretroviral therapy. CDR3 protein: CASSRGGDGGNSPLHF. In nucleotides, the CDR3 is TGCGCCAGCAGCCGGGGTGGGGACGGGGGAAATTCACCCCTCCACTTT.